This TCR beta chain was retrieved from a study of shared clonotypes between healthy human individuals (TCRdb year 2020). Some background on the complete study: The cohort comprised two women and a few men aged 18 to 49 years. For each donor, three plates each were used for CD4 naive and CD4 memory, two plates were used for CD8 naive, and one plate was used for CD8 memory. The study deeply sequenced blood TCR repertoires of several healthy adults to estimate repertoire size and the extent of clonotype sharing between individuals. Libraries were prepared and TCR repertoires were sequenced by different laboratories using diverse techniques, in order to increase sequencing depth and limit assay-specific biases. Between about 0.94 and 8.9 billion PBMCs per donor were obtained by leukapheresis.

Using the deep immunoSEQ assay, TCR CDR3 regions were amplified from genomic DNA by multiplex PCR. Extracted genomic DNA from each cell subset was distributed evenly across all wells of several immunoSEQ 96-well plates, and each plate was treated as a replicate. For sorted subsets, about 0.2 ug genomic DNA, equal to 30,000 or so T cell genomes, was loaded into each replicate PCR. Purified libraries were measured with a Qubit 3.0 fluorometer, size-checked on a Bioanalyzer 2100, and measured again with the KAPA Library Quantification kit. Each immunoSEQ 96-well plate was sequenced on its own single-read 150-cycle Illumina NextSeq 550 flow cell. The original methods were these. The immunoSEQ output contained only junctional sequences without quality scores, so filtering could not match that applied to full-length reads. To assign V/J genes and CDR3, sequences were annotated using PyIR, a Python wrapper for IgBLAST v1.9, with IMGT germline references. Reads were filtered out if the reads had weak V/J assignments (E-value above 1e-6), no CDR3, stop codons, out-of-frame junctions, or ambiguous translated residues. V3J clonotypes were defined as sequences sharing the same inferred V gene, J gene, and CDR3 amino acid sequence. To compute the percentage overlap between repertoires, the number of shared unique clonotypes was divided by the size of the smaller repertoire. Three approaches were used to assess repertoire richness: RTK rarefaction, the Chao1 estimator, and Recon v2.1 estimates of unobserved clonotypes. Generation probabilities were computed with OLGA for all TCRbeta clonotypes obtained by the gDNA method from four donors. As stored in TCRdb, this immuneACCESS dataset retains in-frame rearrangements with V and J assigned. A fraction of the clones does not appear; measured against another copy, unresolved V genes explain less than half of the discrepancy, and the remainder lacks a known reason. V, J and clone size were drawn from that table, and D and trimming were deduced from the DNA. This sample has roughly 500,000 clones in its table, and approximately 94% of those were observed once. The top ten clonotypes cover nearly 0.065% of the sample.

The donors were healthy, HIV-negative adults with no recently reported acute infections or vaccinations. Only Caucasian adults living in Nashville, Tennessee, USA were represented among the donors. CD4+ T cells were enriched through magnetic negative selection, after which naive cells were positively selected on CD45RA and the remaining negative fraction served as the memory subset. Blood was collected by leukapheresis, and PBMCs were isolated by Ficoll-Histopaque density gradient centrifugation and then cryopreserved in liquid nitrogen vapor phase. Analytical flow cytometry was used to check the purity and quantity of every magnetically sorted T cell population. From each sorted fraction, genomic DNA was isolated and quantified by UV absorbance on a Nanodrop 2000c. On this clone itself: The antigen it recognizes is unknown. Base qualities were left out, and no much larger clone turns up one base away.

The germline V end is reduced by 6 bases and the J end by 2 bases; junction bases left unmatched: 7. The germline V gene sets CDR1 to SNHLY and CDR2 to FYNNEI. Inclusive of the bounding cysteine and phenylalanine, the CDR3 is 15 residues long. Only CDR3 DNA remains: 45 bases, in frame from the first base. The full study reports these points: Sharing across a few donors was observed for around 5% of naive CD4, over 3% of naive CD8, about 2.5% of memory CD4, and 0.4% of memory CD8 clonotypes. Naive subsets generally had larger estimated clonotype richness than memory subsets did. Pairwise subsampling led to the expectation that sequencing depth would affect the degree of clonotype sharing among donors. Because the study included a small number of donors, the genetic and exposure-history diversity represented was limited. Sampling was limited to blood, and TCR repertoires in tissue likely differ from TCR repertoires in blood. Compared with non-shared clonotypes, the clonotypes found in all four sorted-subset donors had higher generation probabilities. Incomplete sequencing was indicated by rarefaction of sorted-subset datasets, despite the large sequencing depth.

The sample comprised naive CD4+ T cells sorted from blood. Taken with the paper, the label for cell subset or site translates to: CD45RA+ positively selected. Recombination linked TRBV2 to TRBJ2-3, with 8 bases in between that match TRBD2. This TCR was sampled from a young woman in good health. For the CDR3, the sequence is CASRATSGYTDTQYF. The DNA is TGTGCCAGCAGGGCCACTAGCGGCTACACAGATACGCAGTATTTT.